This is a list of T cell receptor beta chains from one sample in a study of cytomegalovirus exposure and HLA in healthy donors. Assay used: immunoSEQ multiplex PCR; TCRdb lists only in-frame clones, some missing. Among 65,000 to 90,000 clones listed, 60% to 75% were seen once. The sequenced material came from PBMCs. The receptors come from a woman in her thirties or forties in good health and CMV-seropositive. The CDR3 runs from the conserved cysteine through the conserved F or W. The D gene is left open where the match is weak. The size of a clone is reported for some rows only, either as once, few or many, or as a class for expanded clones.

size	D	V	CDR3
once	NA	TRBV5-1	CASSDTGSTDTQYF
NA	NA	TRBV29-1	CSVYRDTLREQYF
NA	NA	TRBV5-6	CASSSRDWNTGELFF
NA	TRBD1	TRBV19	CASSSGTAYGYTF
NA	NA	TRBV19	CASSSWPGELFF
NA	NA	TRBV5-1	CASSTEEIRTDTQYF
NA	NA	TRBV4-1	CASSLSSGDPNYGYTF
few	NA	TRBV9	CASSVGGKLSYEQYF
NA	NA	TRBV4-3	CASSQGTGRSNYGYTF
NA	NA	TRBV6-5	CASSYTPGAIYEQYF
NA	NA	TRBV11-2	CASSFRRGTYEQYF
medium-sized	NA	TRBV27	CASSPEASSGSYEQYF
NA	NA	TRBV25-1	CATGDPYEQYF
NA	NA	TRBV18	CASSPLSMNTEAFF
NA	TRBD1	TRBV29-1	CSVEYRDSLKYGYTF
once	TRBD2	TRBV30	CAWSVETSVVYEQYF
once	NA	TRBV4-3	CASSQWGGGGGADTQYF
NA	NA	TRBV19	CASSISGRPGGDTQYF
few	TRBD1	TRBV5-6	CASSSIRTGTAPYEQYF
NA	TRBD2	TRBV6-5	CASSRTSGAAYEQYF
NA	TRBD1	TRBV6-1	CASRPTGVRGETQYF
many	TRBD2	TRBV5-5	CASSLSTSGITDTQYF
NA	TRBD2	TRBV7-2	CASSKRRGGADTQYF
NA	TRBD1	TRBV25-1	CASSESLQGWGTEAFF
NA	TRBD1	TRBV28	CASSVTTGTGEYGYTF
NA	TRBD2	TRBV6-5	CASRGGEKYEQYF
NA	NA	TRBV7-9	CASSLPRENTEAFF
NA	NA	TRBV4-3	CASSQERSATNYGYTF
few	TRBD1	TRBV2	CASSPTGVAFF
NA	NA	TRBV19	CASSIDRGFEAFF
once	NA	TRBV7-9	CARRSRGVSYNEQFF
NA	NA	TRBV29-1	CSVPDGQTWRETQYF
NA	TRBD1	TRBV7-8	CASSSPGTGISHQPQHF
NA	NA	TRBV15	CATSGDRSGGYGYTF